The 15 T cell receptor beta chains below all came from one sample that was sequenced in a study of patients and donors after allogeneic stem cell transplantation. TCRdb independently ran MiXCR on the RT-PCR reads; one entry per CDR3 protein. The data contain roughly 940,000 distinct CDR3 sequences, approximately 19% of them singletons. Material: blood, either unsorted or a sorted T cell fraction (not recorded which). The receptor source for this set is a human donor who was either an allogeneic HSCT recipient or a stem cell or donor lymphocyte infusion donor (not recorded which). It is not recorded whose cells these are; they may come from a transplant donor.

This clonotype was seen many times. The chain links TRBV15 to TRBJ2-4; possibly TRBD2 for D (5 bases). V was cut by 5 bases and J by 0 bases, with 14 bases left in between. Germline assignment: CDR1 LNHNV and CDR2 YYDKDF (reference sequence). The CDR3 loop spans 16 amino acids. The CDR3 nucleotides read TGTGCCACCAGCCCCCCCGAGGGCCAAGCCAAAAACATTCAGTACTTC. Translating gives CATSPPEGQAKNIQYF.

This chain joins TRBV7-9 and TRBJ2-7; weak D call: TRBD2 (6 bases). Trimming shortened V by 0 bases and J by 1 base, and 13 bases separated the two germline ends. Germline lookup yields CDR1 SEHNR and CDR2 FQNEAQ (reference sequence). The CDR3 is 16 residues long. Here the CDR3 reads CASSLARGTASYEQYF. CDR3 nucleotide sequence: TGTGCCAGCAGCTTAGCGCGCGGGACGGCTTCCTACGAGCAGTACTTC.

This sequence joins TRBV4-3 and TRBJ2-1; 7 nucleotides line up with TRBD2. The CDR3 runs 16 residues. Germline V gene sequence: CDR1 LGHNA, CDR2 YSLEER. V shed 3 bases, J shed 6 bases, and the junction held 11 bases outside the gene matches. The CDR3 bases are TGCGCCAGCAGCCAGGATACCGGGACTAAGTTCAATGAGCAGTTCTTC. Translation gives CASSQDTGTKFNEQFF.

There are a few counts of this clonotype. The chain carries TRBV27 and TRBJ1-1, with unresolved D. In germline, CDR1 is MNHEY, CDR2 SMNVEV (reference sequence). V lost 5 bases and J lost 0, with 13 bases in between. The CDR3 is made up of 15 amino acids. CDR3 bases: TGTGCCAGCAGTACCGGACCGTCACTGAACACTGAAGCTTTCTTT. It yields the protein CASSTGPSLNTEAFF.

The V gene is TRBV20-1, the J gene TRBJ2-5; the D is unclear. This CDR3 comprises 11 residues. The germline V gene encodes CDR1 DFQATT and CDR2 SNEGSKA (reference sequence). V gave up 5 bases and J gave up 5 bases, with 9 bases separating them. The CDR3: CSAPPEETQYF. Written as DNA, the CDR3 is TGCAGTGCTCCGCCAGAGGAGACCCAGTACTTC.

This clonotype occurred a few times. The chain employs TRBV15 and TRBJ1-6, with 9 bases identical to TRBD1. There are 15 residues in the CDR3. Germline CDR1 LNHNV, CDR2 YYDKDF (reference sequence). J lost 7 bases, V lost 5 bases, and 6 bases had no gene match. The CDR3 nucleotides are TGTGCCACCAGCGGCGACAGGGGGGTCAATTCACCCCTCCACTTT. Translating gives CATSGDRGVNSPLHF.

This rearrangement joins TRBV7-3 to TRBJ2-7, with 9 positions matching TRBD2. J was trimmed by 2 bases and V by 8 bases; bases with no gene match: 10. Germline V lookup: CDR1 SGHTA, CDR2 FQGTGA. The CDR3 spans 15 residues. CDR3 sequence reads: CASVRGLAGTYEQYF. The CDR3 DNA sequence: TGTGCCAGCGTCCGCGGGCTAGCGGGAACCTACGAGCAGTACTTC.

This clonotype was seen a handful of times. The rearrangement joins TRBV6-5 to TRBJ1-3; no reliable D call. The CDR3 is 13 residues long. V was cut by 2 bases and J by 3 bases, with 5 bases left in between. Germline lookup yields CDR1 MNHEY and CDR2 SVGAGI. The CDR3 DNA is TGTGCCAGCAGTTACGGCGATGGAAACACCATATATTTT. The encoded protein is CASSYGDGNTIYF.

The rearrangement joins TRBV7-9 to TRBJ1-4; D is unclear. Germline CDR1 reads SEHNR; CDR2 reads FQNEAQ (reference sequence). The CDR3 sequence is 15 residues long. V was clipped by 5 bases and J by 0 bases, with 10 bases between them. CDR3 nucleotides: TGTGCCAGCAGCCCCGGTCGGGCAACTAATGAAAAACTGTTTTTT. Amino acid sequence: CASSPGRATNEKLFF. The whole variable domain, remainder taken from reference TRBV7-9 and TRBJ1-4, is DTGVSQNPRHKITKRGQNVTFRCDPISEHNRLYWYRQTLGQGPEFLTYFQNEAQLEKSRLLSDRFSAERPKGSFSTLEIQRTEQGDSAMYLCASSPGRATNEKLFFGSGTQLSVL.

The gene calls are TRBV5-1 and TRBJ1-1; perhaps TRBD1 as D (5 bases). The germline V gene has CDR1 SGHRS and CDR2 YFSETQ. The V and J ends lost 0 bases and 1 base respectively, with 13 bases between them. The CDR3 length is 16 residues. CDR3 DNA: TGCGCCAGCAGCTTGGCCCCCGATGGGGGGAACACTGAAGCTTTCTTT. Protein product: CASSLAPDGGNTEAFF.

This clonotype was counted between two and nine times. This sequence joins TRBV20-1 and TRBJ2-5; TRBD2 matches at 9 bases. The germline V gene encodes CDR1 DFQATT and CDR2 SNEGSKA (reference sequence). The CDR3 length is 16 residues. J gave up 2 bases and V 6 bases, and 13 bases lay outside the gene matches. CDR3 residues: CSAPDVGGGVQETQYF. The CDR3 nucleotides are TGCAGTGCCCCGGACGTTGGCGGGGGGGTTCAAGAGACCCAGTACTTC.

The table lists this clonotype with a few counts. This chain links TRBV7-9 with TRBJ1-1; tentative D call: TRBD1 (6 bases). The CDR3 spans 14 residues. Germline V gene sequence: CDR1 SEHNR, CDR2 FQNEAQ (reference sequence). Trimming took off 4 bases at V and 0 bases at J, with 9 bases between the two ends. CDR3 amino acids: CASSSRQVNTEAFF. The CDR3, as DNA: TGTGCCAGCAGCTCCCGACAGGTGAACACTGAAGCTTTCTTT.

This chain joins TRBV15 and TRBJ2-7, with a weak D call TRBD2 (5 bases). Germline loops: CDR1 LNHNV, CDR2 YYDKDF (reference sequence). The CDR3 has 15 amino acids. With 0 bases removed from V and 2 bases from J, the gap between germline ends came to 11 bases. The CDR3 spells CATSRDSGYPYEQYF. CDR3 in DNA: TGTGCCACCAGCAGAGATTCGGGGTACCCCTACGAGCAGTACTTC.

The sample holds a few counts of this clonotype. J is TRBJ2-3 and V is TRBV12-3 or TRBV12-4, with 8 bases identical to TRBD2. The CDR3 consists of 14 residues. Trimming removed 5 bases from V and 4 bases from J; junction bases left unmatched: 5. The CDR3: CASSKREGSDTQYF. As DNA, the CDR3 is TGTGCCAGCAGTAAACGGGAGGGCTCAGATACGCAGTATTTT.

The CDR3 DNA reads as TGCAGTGCCCACTCAGTTTTAGCGGGGGACTCCTACGAGCAGTACTTC. Its translation is CSAHSVLAGDSYEQYF. The V call is TRBV20-1, the J call TRBJ2-7; 9 bases map to TRBD2. From germline, CDR1 is DFQATT and CDR2 SNEGSKA (reference sequence). V lost 6 bases and J lost 0; bases outside the gene matches: 12. The CDR3 loop spans 16 amino acids.